The 29 T cell receptor beta chains listed next were all sequenced from one sample in a study of blood T cell repertoires in COVID-19. Using immunoSEQ multiplex PCR, the repertoire was profiled, and TCRdb retains in-frame clones only, with some absent. This sample has about 210,000 clones; 85% occur once, and the top ten carry under 20%. Specimen: PBMCs or T cells enriched from blood (not recorded which). The origin of the receptors is a man aged 35 to 55 who had recovered from COVID-19.

The J gene is TRBJ1-5, the V gene TRBV6-5, with 11 nucleotides matching TRBD1. With V trimmed by 6 bases and J by 6 bases, 4 bases remained unmatched. Germline V gene data show CDR1 as MNHEY and CDR2 as SVGAGI. This CDR3 region has 14 residues. DNA of the CDR3: TGTGCCAGCAGCGGGACAGGGGGTAGTCAGCCCCAGCATTTT. Translation gives CASSGTGGSQPQHF.

The chain employs TRBV5-5 and TRBJ2-7, with a weak D call TRBD2 (6 bases). The germline V and J ends were trimmed by 0 bases and 3 bases, with 13 bases remaining between them. CDR1 and CDR2 (germline): SGHKS, YYEKEE (reference sequence). The CDR3 loop spans 15 amino acids. CDR3 nucleotides: TGTGCCAGCAGCTTGGAATCGGGAGTTGTCTACGAGCAGTACTTC. Protein sequence: CASSLESGVVYEQYF.

The J gene is TRBJ2-7, the V gene TRBV7-9; TRBD2 agrees at 10 bases. The V gene's germline CDR1 is SEHNR and CDR2 FQNEAQ (reference sequence). There are 15 residues in the CDR3. The V segment lost 0 bases and the J segment 6 bases; nucleotides outside the gene matches: 5. The DNA of the CDR3 is TGTGCCAGCAGCTTAGCAGTAGCGGGAGGTGGCGAGCAGTACTTC. Translated, it gives CASSLAVAGGGEQYF.

The chain is built from TRBV9 and TRBJ2-5; 8 bases line up with TRBD2. This CDR3 has 16 amino acids. CDR1 is SGDLS, CDR2 YYNGEE, per germline. Trimming removed 0 bases from V and 4 bases from J; junction bases left unmatched: 8. The CDR3 sequence is CASSVGREGRRETQYF. The CDR3 DNA sequence: TGTGCCAGCAGCGTAGGTCGGGAGGGCCGGAGAGAGACCCAGTACTTC.

The V gene is TRBV5-4, the J gene TRBJ2-7, with a weak D call TRBD1 (5 bases). The V and J ends lost 0 bases and 0 bases respectively, with 13 bases between them. Germline assignment: CDR1 SGHNT and CDR2 YYREEE (reference sequence). This CDR3 is 16 amino acids long. The CDR3 coding sequence is TGTGCCAGCAGCTTGGGGGTGGGGCACCTCTCCTACGAGCAGTACTTC. The encoded protein is CASSLGVGHLSYEQYF.

The chain recombines TRBV27 with TRBJ2-7, with D maybe TRBD1 (5 bases). The CDR3 extends over 14 amino acids. Trimming removed 5 bases from V and 0 bases from J, with 11 bases in between. Germline assignment: CDR1 MNHEY and CDR2 SMNVEV (reference sequence). The CDR3 sequence is CASSPGLSSYEQYF. Here the CDR3 DNA reads TGTGCCAGCAGTCCAGGGCTCAGCTCCTACGAGCAGTACTTC.

The rearrangement links TRBV30 to TRBJ2-5; tentatively, D is TRBD2 (5 bases). Trimming shortened V by 4 bases and J by 2 bases, and 11 bases separated the two germline ends. The CDR3 spans 13 residues. The germline gives CDR1 GTSNPN, CDR2 SVGIG (reference sequence). CDR3 bases: TGTGCCTGGACTTCGGGATTACAAGAGACCCAGTACTTC. This sequence encodes CAWTSGLQETQYF.

This chain joins TRBV19 and TRBJ2-5; 7 bases are a match to TRBD2. The CDR3 has 15 residues. The V gene's germline CDR1 is LNHDA and CDR2 SQIVND (reference sequence). J was trimmed by 5 bases and V by 5 bases; bases with no gene match: 11. The CDR3 nucleotides read TGTGCCAGTAGTGCCGAAGCGGGATTCTTGGAGACCCAGTACTTC. This gives the protein CASSAEAGFLETQYF.

The V call is TRBV27, the J call TRBJ1-6; TRBD1 is a possible D gene (6 bases). There are 16 residues in the CDR3. V was clipped by 7 bases and J by 4 bases, with 17 bases between them. The germline V gene encodes CDR1 MNHEY and CDR2 SMNVEV (reference sequence). The DNA for the CDR3 is TGTGCCAGCACTCCTACGACAGGAGCGTATAATTCACCCCTCCACTTT. Translated: CASTPTTGAYNSPLHF.

V is TRBV11-3 and J is TRBJ2-7, with 8 bases that match TRBD1. The CDR3 length is 14 residues. V lost 5 bases, J lost 4 bases, and 7 bases stayed unmatched. Germline CDR1 and CDR2: SGHNT and YENEEA. The CDR3 bases are TGTGCCAGCAGCCCAAGGACAGGGAGATACGAGCAGTACTTC. Translating gives CASSPRTGRYEQYF. Based on the CDR3 plus reference TRBV11-3 and TRBJ2-7, the full variable domain is EAGVVQSPRYKIIEKKQPVAFWCNPISGHNTLYWYLQNLGQGPELLIRYENEEAVDDSQLPKDRFSAERLKGVDSTLKIQPAELGDSAVYLCASSPRTGRYEQYFGPGTRLTVT.

This chain links TRBV13 with TRBJ1-2; 9 bases are a match to TRBD1. The CDR3 sequence is 14 residues long. V shed 1 base and J 7 bases; nucleotides not matched to a gene: 4. Germline V gene sequence: CDR1 PRHDT, CDR2 FYEKMQ (reference sequence). CDR3 sequence reads: CASSLDRGRVGYTF. As DNA, the CDR3 is TGTGCCAGCAGCTTAGACAGGGGGCGTGTTGGCTACACCTTC.

V gene TRBV7-9 combines with J gene TRBJ1-1; maybe TRBD1 (6 bases). Germline V gives CDR1 SEHNR, CDR2 FQNEAQ (reference sequence). V lost 1 base and J lost 1, with 7 bases in between. This CDR3 has 14 residues. The CDR3 coding sequence is TGTGCCAGCAGCTTAGGGACAGCGAACACTGAAGCTTTCTTT. It codes for CASSLGTANTEAFF.

The V and J genes are TRBV19 and TRBJ2-5; D is uncertain. This CDR3 is built from 15 residues. Germline CDR1 reads LNHDA; CDR2 reads SQIVND (reference sequence). Trimming stripped 1 base from V and 5 bases from J, with 14 bases between. DNA of the CDR3: TGTGCCAGTAGTATAGTACCCGGTACCTCGGAGACCCAGTACTTC. Protein: CASSIVPGTSETQYF.

This chain uses TRBV24-1 with TRBJ2-3; tentatively, D is TRBD2 (6 bases). CDR1 is KGHDR and CDR2 is SFDVKD in the germline V gene. The V end lost 1 base, the J end lost 8 bases, and 21 bases lay between the germline ends. The CDR3 has 17 residues. The CDR3 protein is CATSDFGSGSLRGTQYF. The CDR3 DNA reads as TGTGCCACCAGTGATTTCGGGAGCGGGTCACTAAGGGGTACGCAGTATTTT.

This clone has only a few counts. This chain links TRBV10-2 with TRBJ2-3, with 9 bases fitting TRBD2. The CDR3 is 15 residues long. Germline CDR1 is WSHSY and CDR2 is SAAADI. V lost 8 bases, J lost 3 bases, and 9 bases stayed unmatched. In DNA, the CDR3 is TGCGCCAGCCGGAACGAGGGACTAGCTACAGATACGCAGTATTTT. This codes for CASRNEGLATDTQYF.

CDR3 bases: TGTGCCAGCAGTTTAAGGGAGGGTTCCCACGAGCAGTACTTC. Protein: CASSLREGSHEQYF. The chain combines TRBV27 with TRBJ2-7; 7 bases map to TRBD2. Germline-derived CDR1 and CDR2 are MNHEY and SMNVEV (reference sequence). J lost 5 bases, V lost 2 bases, and 6 bases had no gene match. This CDR3 contains 14 residues.

The V call is TRBV18, the J call TRBJ2-2; 14 bases map to TRBD2. Germline V gene lookup returns CDR1 KGHSH and CDR2 LQKENI. The V gene end was trimmed by 3 bases and the J gene end by 6 bases; junction bases not matched to a gene: 3. This CDR3 comprises 16 residues. CDR3 DNA: TGTGCCAGCTCACCGGGACTAGCGGGAGTGTCCGGGGAGCTGTTTTTT. Amino acids: CASSPGLAGVSGELFF.

V gene TRBV28 combines with J gene TRBJ1-1; weak D call: TRBD1 (6 bases). The CDR3 length is 16 residues. CDR1 is MDHEN, CDR2 SYDVKM, per germline. Trimming removed 8 bases from V and 4 bases from J, with 23 bases in between. The CDR3 spells CASSDLPGGFSTEAFF. The CDR3 nucleotides are TGTGCCAGCTCCGACTTACCGGGGGGCTTCAGCACTGAAGCTTTCTTT.

A single count supports this clone. This chain joins TRBV28 and TRBJ1-1, with no clear D. V was trimmed by 7 bases and J by 4 bases, leaving 16 bases between them. The CDR3 loop spans 14 amino acids. The V gene's germline CDR1 is MDHEN and CDR2 SYDVKM. This chain's CDR3 is CASNPRGGSTEAFF. In nucleotides, the CDR3 is TGTGCCAGCAACCCTCGGGGAGGGAGCACTGAAGCTTTCTTT.

This chain joins TRBV19 and TRBJ2-2; 12 bases are shared with TRBD2. V gave up 7 bases and J gave up 0 bases; unmatched junction bases: 6. Germline V gene lookup returns CDR1 LNHDA and CDR2 SQIVND (reference sequence). CDR3 length equals 17 residues. CDR3 DNA sequence: TGTGCCAGTAAGTGGACTAGCGGGATCGCGAACACCGGGGAGCTGTTTTTT. Translation gives CASKWTSGIANTGELFF.

J is TRBJ1-1 and V is TRBV19; 9 positions match TRBD1. There are 13 residues in the CDR3. Per germline, CDR1 LNHDA and CDR2 SQIVND (reference sequence). The V segment lost 7 bases and the J segment 2 bases; nucleotides outside the gene matches: 2. The CDR3 spells CASTTGGNTEAFF. As DNA, the CDR3 is TGTGCCAGTACGACAGGGGGAAACACTGAAGCTTTCTTT.

The CDR3 region has the DNA TGCGCCAGCAGTCTTTCATTCGCGGGGGAGCTGTTTTTT. Its protein product is CASSLSFAGELFF. This rearrangement joins TRBV10-1 to TRBJ2-2; no definite D call. V dropped 5 bases and J dropped 8 bases, with 12 bases sitting between them. This CDR3 is 13 amino acids long. Germline CDR1 and CDR2: WNHNN and SYGVQD (reference sequence).

The chain joins TRBV11-2 to TRBJ2-7; no reliable D call. The CDR3 has 12 residues. The V gene's germline CDR1 is SGHAT and CDR2 FQNNGV. V shed 5 bases and J shed 3 bases, with 8 bases lying between them. CDR3 sequence (DNA): TGTGCCAGCAGCCTAAAAATCTACGAGCAGTACTTC. Protein sequence: CASSLKIYEQYF.

The V and J genes are TRBV24-1 and TRBJ1-5, with D unclear. The V end was cut by 2 bases, the J end by 4 bases, with 5 bases between. Germline CDR1 is KGHDR and CDR2 is SFDVKD. The CDR3 totals 13 residues. DNA of the CDR3: TGTGCCACCAGTGATTCCGTGAATCAGCCCCAGCATTTT. Encoded protein: CATSDSVNQPQHF.

This clone came up a few times. V and J are TRBV12-3 or TRBV12-4 and TRBJ2-7; D unclear. This CDR3 has 12 amino acids. The V end lost 4 bases, the J end lost 3 bases, and 7 bases lay between the germline ends. The CDR3 nucleotides are TGTGCCAGCAGTTCCTCCTTCTACGAGCAGTACTTC. Its translation is CASSSSFYEQYF.

This rearrangement joins TRBV6-5 to TRBJ2-7; 11 nucleotides match TRBD2. CDR1 MNHEY and CDR2 SVGAGI come from the germline V gene. V trimming: 3 bases; J trimming: 3 bases; junction bases outside the gene matches: 7. The CDR3 spans 16 residues. CDR3 region: CASSYTSGRTNYEQYF. As DNA, the CDR3 is TGTGCCAGCAGTTATACTAGCGGGAGAACTAACTACGAGCAGTACTTC.

The chain has TRBV28 and TRBJ2-1; 7 nucleotides line up with TRBD2. This CDR3 contains 12 residues. The germline CDR1 and CDR2 sequences are MDHEN and SYDVKM. The ends lost 6 bases at V and 9 bases at J; junction bases unmatched: 5. CDR3 in DNA: TGTGCCAGCAGAGGACTAGGCGCTGAGCAGTTCTTC. This codes for CASRGLGAEQFF. Drawing the rest from reference TRBV28 and TRBJ2-1, the complete variable domain is DVKVTQSSRYLVKRTGEKVFLECVQDMDHENMFWYRQDPGLGLRLIYFSYDVKMKEKGDIPEGYSVSREKKERFSLILESASTNQTSMYLCASRGLGAEQFFGPGTRLTVL.

The J gene is TRBJ2-2, the V gene TRBV5-4; 8 nucleotides match TRBD2. The junction had 6 bases not matched to a gene; V was cut back by 0 bases and J by 5 bases. Per the germline V gene, CDR1 is SGHNT and CDR2 is YYREEE (reference sequence). The CDR3 is 16 residues long. CDR3 amino acids: CASSLGAGGGTGELFF. The CDR3 nucleotides are TGTGCCAGCAGCTTGGGGGCGGGAGGTGGTACCGGGGAGCTGTTTTTT.

The chain joins TRBV6-1 to TRBJ2-7; 8 positions agree with TRBD2. The germline V gene encodes CDR1 MNHNS and CDR2 SASEGT. The ends lost 2 bases at V and 1 base at J; junction bases unmatched: 4. CDR3 length equals 15 residues. The CDR3 coding sequence is TGTGCCAGCAGTGAACCCGGGAGGGGATCCTACGAGCAGTACTTC. Its translation: CASSEPGRGSYEQYF.